This entry is about one T cell receptor beta chain. Its antigen is unknown. cDNA libraries for TCR alpha and TCR beta, carrying sample barcodes and UMIs, came from 5'RACE with constant-segment primers. Each CDR3 protein is one row after TCRdb ran MiXCR on the 5' RACE reads. The sample holds 550,000 to 600,000 distinct CDR3 sequences, 15% to 20% seen once. CDR3 length: 18 residues. The J segment lost 2 bases and the V segment lost 1 base, leaving 10 bases of the junction unmatched. The germline CDR1 and CDR2 sequences are SGHNT and YENEEA. The sample is drawn from a study of T-cell memory formation after mild COVID-19. Study observations and caveats: Clones which contracted sat mainly in CM and EM if CD4+, and in EMRA if CD8+. Clones contracting across day 15 to 85 had a balanced CD4/CD8 profile; later expanding clones leaned CD4+.

J is TRBJ2-4 and V is TRBV11-3, with 8 bases matching TRBD1. Sequencing input: PBMCs or a T cell subset sorted from them (not recorded which). The sequence came from an adult woman who had mild COVID-19 (a few samples of this study predate the infection). Cell type and time point are not known. DNA of the CDR3: TGTGCCAGCAGCTTAGGTCTGCAGGGGGCTATCTCCAAAAACATTCAGTACTTC. Encoded protein: CASSLGLQGAISKNIQYF.